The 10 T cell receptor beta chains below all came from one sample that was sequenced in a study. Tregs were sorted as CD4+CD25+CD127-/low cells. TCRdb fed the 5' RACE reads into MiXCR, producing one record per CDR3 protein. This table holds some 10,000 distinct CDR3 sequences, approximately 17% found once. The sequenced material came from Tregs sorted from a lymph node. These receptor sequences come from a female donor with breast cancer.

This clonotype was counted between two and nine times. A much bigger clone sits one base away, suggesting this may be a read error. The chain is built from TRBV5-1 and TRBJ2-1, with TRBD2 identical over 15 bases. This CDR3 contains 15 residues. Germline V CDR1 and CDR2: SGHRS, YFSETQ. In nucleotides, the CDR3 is TGCGCCAGCAGCTTGGGGACTAGCGGGAGGGCGGGCGAGTCCTTC. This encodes CASSLGTSGRAGESF. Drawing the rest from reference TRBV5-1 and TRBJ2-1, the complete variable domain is KAGVTQTPRYLIKTRGQQVTLSCSPISGHRSVSWYQQTPGQGLQFLFEYFSETQRNKGNFPGRFSGRQFSNSRSEMNVSTLELGDSALYLCASSLGTSGRAGESFGPGTRLTVL.

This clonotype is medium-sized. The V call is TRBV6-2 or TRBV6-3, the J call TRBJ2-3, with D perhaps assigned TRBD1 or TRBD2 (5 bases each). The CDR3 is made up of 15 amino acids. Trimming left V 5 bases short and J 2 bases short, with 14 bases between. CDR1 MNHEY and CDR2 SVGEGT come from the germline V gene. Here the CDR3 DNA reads TGTGCCAGCAGTACACCAACGGGACCCACAGATACGCAGTATTTT. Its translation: CASSTPTGPTDTQYF.

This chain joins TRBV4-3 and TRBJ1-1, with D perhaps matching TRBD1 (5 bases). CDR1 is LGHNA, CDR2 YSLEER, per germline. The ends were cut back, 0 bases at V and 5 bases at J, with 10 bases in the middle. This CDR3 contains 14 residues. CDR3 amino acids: CASSQDLRGTEAFF. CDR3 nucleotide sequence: TGCGCCAGCAGCCAAGATTTGAGGGGTACTGAAGCTTTCTTT.

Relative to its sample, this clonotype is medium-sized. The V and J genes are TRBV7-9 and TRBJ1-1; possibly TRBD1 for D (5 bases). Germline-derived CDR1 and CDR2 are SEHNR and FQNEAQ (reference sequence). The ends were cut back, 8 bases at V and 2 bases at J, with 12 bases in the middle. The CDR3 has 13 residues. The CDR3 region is CASSRGSNTEAFF. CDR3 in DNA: TGTGCCAGCTCCCGGGGGTCCAACACTGAAGCTTTCTTT.

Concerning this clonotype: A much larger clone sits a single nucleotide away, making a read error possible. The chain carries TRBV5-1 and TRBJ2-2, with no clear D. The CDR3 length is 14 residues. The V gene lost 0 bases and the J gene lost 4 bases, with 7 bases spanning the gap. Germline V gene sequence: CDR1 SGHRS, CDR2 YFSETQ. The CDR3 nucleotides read TGCGCCAGCAGCTTGGCTCAAATCACCGGGGAGCTGTTTTTT. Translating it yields CASSLAQITGELFF.

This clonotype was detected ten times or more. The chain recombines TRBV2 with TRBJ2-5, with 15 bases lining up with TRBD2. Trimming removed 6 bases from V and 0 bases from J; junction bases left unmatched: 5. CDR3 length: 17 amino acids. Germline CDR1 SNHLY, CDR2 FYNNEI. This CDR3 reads CASSPGLAGGNQETQYF. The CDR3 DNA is TGTGCCAGCAGCCCTGGACTAGCGGGAGGGAACCAAGAGACCCAGTACTTC.

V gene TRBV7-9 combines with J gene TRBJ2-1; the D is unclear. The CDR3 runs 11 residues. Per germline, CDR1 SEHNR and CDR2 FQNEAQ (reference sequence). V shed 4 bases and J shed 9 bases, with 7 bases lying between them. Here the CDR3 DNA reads TGTGCCAGCAGCTATAGGTTTGAGCAGTTCTTC. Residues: CASSYRFEQFF.

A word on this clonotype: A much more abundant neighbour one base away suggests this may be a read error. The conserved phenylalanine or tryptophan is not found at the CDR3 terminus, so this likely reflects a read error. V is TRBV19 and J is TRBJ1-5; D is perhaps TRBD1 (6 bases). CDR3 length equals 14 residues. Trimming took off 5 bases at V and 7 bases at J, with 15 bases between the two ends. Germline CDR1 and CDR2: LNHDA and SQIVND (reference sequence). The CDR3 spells CASSATGSGQPQHL. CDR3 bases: TGTGCCAGTAGTGCTACAGGGTCAGGACAGCCCCAGCATTTA.

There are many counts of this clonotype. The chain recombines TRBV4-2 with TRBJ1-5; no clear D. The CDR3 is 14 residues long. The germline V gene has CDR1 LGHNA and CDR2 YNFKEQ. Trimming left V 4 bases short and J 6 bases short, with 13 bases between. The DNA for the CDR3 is TGTGCCAGCAGCCCCCCCGAGCGGGGTCAGCCCCAGCATTTT. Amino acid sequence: CASSPPERGQPQHF.

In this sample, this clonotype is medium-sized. The CDR3 nucleotides are TGCGCCAGCAGACCCGAAGGACAGGGGGTAAATGAGCAGTTCTTC. Its protein product is CASRPEGQGVNEQFF. The gene calls are TRBV5-1 and TRBJ2-1; 10 nucleotides agree with TRBD1. The V segment lost 5 bases and the J segment 7 bases; nucleotides outside the gene matches: 9. The CDR3 totals 15 residues. Germline assignment: CDR1 SGHRS and CDR2 YFSETQ.